Described below is a single TCR beta chain sequence and its context. Its antigen has not been determined. No clone much larger than this one lies a single base away; base qualities are absent. V gives up 6 bases and J gives up 2 bases, and the segment between their germline ends measures 15 bases. From a lookup of the germline V gene (reference sequence), CDR1 and CDR2 are MNHEY and SMNVEV. The CDR3 sequence holds 15 residues, the cysteine and phenylalanine included. The CDR3 DNA has 45 bases and is translated from base 1. The sample comes from a study of CD8 T cells in Susac syndrome (dated by TCRdb to between 2017 and 2020). With regard to the full study: Repertoire sequencing was used to test whether CD8+ T cell activation and differentiation in Susac syndrome was antigen driven. Clonality of the CD8+ T cell repertoire was compared between eleven to twelve healthy donors, approximately 14 Susac syndrome patients and approximately 16 multiple sclerosis patients.

RNA was extracted using the RNeasy kit, and roughly 0.5 to 1 microgram was reverse transcribed with random hexamers. TCR beta CDR3 regions were amplified with the immunoSEQ multiplex PCR assay covering 54 Vbeta and 13 Jbeta segments. To correct PCR amplification bias, a synthetic template baseline was used for both primer optimization and computational correction. In the authors' own workflow: Reads were assigned to V, D and J genes according to IMGT and analyzed in immunoSEQ Analyzer, with only productive sequences retained. To calculate clonality, Shannon entropy was normalized by log2 of the number of productive unique sequences and then subtracted from one. Public and private clones were assessed among the 100 most prevalent clones of each patient and control. A clone was defined as Susac-specific if it was absent from the healthy and MS cohorts, from some 1,100 published viral clones and from other ImmuneACCESS disease sequences. TCRdb applied fastp at Q25 and MiXCR to the public reads, then kept only in-frame beta chains. A single entry per CDR3 protein holds the most common genes and DNA from its merged rows. The V and J calls come from TCRdb's annotation, not from the publication. Present in this sample are hundreds of thousands of distinct CDR3 sequences, approximately 89% of which were seen just once. The top ten clones comprise approximately 0.12% of the sample.

Study-wide findings and limitations: The number of individuals in the TCR sequencing and HLA analysis was recognized as being relatively small.

Peripheral blood CD8+ and CD4+ T cells from healthy donors, Susac syndrome patients and multiple sclerosis patients were profiled using high-throughput TCR beta sequencing. The multiple sclerosis controls were treatment-naive patients whose relapsing-remitting disease, either stable or active, fulfilled the revised McDonald criteria. Bulk CD8+ and CD4+ T cells were purified by magnetic negative isolation, while CD8+ TEMRA cells were enriched using FACS. Blood was collected in EDTA tubes and processed within 24 hours, with PBMCs isolated through density gradient centrifugation. PBMCs destined for TCR sequencing were cryopreserved in liquid nitrogen and later thawed in a 37 °C water bath. The sorted or isolated CD4+, CD8+ and CD8+ TEMRA cells reached a purity of at least 90%.

This receptor was identified in a human donor with multiple sclerosis. The rearranged chain carries TRBV27 and TRBJ2-3; TRBD1 is a possible D gene, resting on 6 matching bases. The sequencing input was CD8+ T cells from PBMCs. The CDR3 has the sequence CASRHETGTTDTQYF. The nucleotide sequence reads TGTGCCAGCAGACACGAGACAGGAACCACAGATACGCAGTATTTT.